This is a list of T cell receptor beta chains from one sample in a study of blood T cells in healthy people across ages. A single record per CDR3 protein comes from TCRdb applying MiXCR to the 5' RACE reads. Of about 600,000 distinct CDR3 sequences listed, under 55% are singletons. Sequenced material: blood. The receptors were sampled from a man older than 75 in good health. CDR3s include the opening cysteine and the closing phenylalanine or tryptophan. Each record gives: V gene, CDR3 length, J gene, D gene, clone size, CDR3 protein, CDR3 DNA. A D gene is named only where the DNA matches it firmly. Rows may omit the clone size; those that give it use once, few, many or a size class.

>TRBV20-1|15|TRBJ1-5|.|few
CSARVPRDSGQAQHF
TGCAGTGCTAGAGTACCCCGGGACTCTGGGCAGGCCCAGCATTTT
>TRBV3-1|14|TRBJ1-2|.|.
CASSQAIGVYGYTF
TGTGCCAGCAGCCAAGCTATAGGCGTTTATGGCTACACCTTC
>TRBV7-2|16|TRBJ1-3|.|.
CASSLGHRNSGNTIYF
TGTGCCAGCAGCTTAGGACATCGGAACTCTGGAAACACCATATATTTT
>TRBV11-2|14|TRBJ2-1|TRBD1|.
CASTTDRGYNEQFF
TGTGCCAGCACCACGGACAGGGGCTACAATGAGCAGTTCTTC
>TRBV7-2|16|TRBJ2-6|.|few
CASSSGWGLGANVLTF
TGTGCCAGCAGCTCCGGGTGGGGACTTGGGGCCAACGTCCTGACTTTC
>TRBV7-2|16|TRBJ2-3|TRBD2|.
CASSWRGGADTDTQYF
TGTGCCAGCAGCTGGCGCGGGGGGGCCGACACAGATACGCAGTATTTT
>TRBV20-1|12|TRBJ2-7|.|few
CSAPSSSYEQYF
TGCAGTGCTCCTAGCTCTTCCTACGAGCAGTACTTC
>TRBV5-1|16|TRBJ2-6|.|few
CASSLDANSGANVLTF
TGCGCCAGCAGCTTAGACGCGAACTCTGGGGCCAACGTCCTGACTTTC
>TRBV20-1|13|TRBJ1-2|TRBD1|.
CSARAGTGPGCTF
TGCAGTGCTAGAGCAGGGACAGGGCCTGGCTGCACCTTC
>TRBV3-1|13|TRBJ2-3|.|.
CASSQDRKDTQYF
TGTGCCAGCAGCCAAGACCGAAAAGATACGCAGTATTTT
>TRBV11-1|17|TRBJ2-5|.|.
CASSLEAHTRPGETQYF
TGTGCCAGCAGCTTAGAGGCGCATACCCGACCTGGCGAGACCCAGTACTTC
>TRBV9|16|TRBJ1-2|.|.
CASSVDALGEGNGYTF
TGTGCCAGCAGCGTGGATGCCTTGGGGGAAGGTAATGGCTACACCTTC
>TRBV5-1|20|TRBJ2-1|.|.
CASSPLTQGTGAGSYNEQFF
TGCGCCAGCAGCCCACTAACACAGGGAACGGGGGCGGGCTCCTACAATGAGCAGTTCTTC
>TRBV6-6|17|TRBJ2-3|TRBD2|once
CASSYSQTSGSTDTQYF
TGTGCCAGCAGTTACTCCCAGACTAGCGGATCCACAGATACACAGTATTTT
>TRBV6-5|13|TRBJ2-7|.|many
CASSPRARGEQYF
TGTGCCAGCAGTCCCCGGGCCCGTGGAGAGCAGTACTTC
>TRBV7-2|16|TRBJ2-7|TRBD2|.
CASSLMASGGTYEQYF
TGTGCCAGCAGCTTAATGGCTAGCGGGGGGACCTACGAGCAGTACTTC
>TRBV3-1|14|TRBJ1-2|TRBD1|few
CASSPADRGRGYTF
TGTGCCAGCAGCCCGGCCGACAGGGGCCGTGGCTACACCTTC
>TRBV27|20|TRBJ1-1|.|.
CASSLFFKTQPTVGDTEAFF
TGTGCCAGCAGTTTATTTTTTAAAACCCAACCTACAGTGGGAGACACTGAAGCTTTCTTT
>TRBV7-2|14|TRBJ2-3|.|.
CATELGGVTDTQYF
TGTGCTACTGAATTAGGAGGGGTGACAGATACGCAGTATTTT
>TRBV3-1|16|TRBJ1-2|TRBD1|.
CASSRSGTEINYGYTF
TGTGCCAGCAGCCGCTCCGGGACAGAGATTAACTATGGCTACACCTTC
>TRBV14|15|TRBJ2-4|.|.
CASSQDWPPKGIQYF
TGTGCCAGCAGCCAAGATTGGCCGCCCAAGGGCATTCAGTACTTC
>TRBV18|13|TRBJ2-3|.|.
CASSPREEDTQYF
TGTGCCAGCTCACCCAGGGAGGAAGATACGCAGTATTTT
>TRBV20-1|15|TRBJ2-3|TRBD2|.
CSAHRSGGQWEEQYF
TGCAGTGCCCACCGTAGCGGGGGCCAGTGGGAGGAGCAGTATTTT
>TRBV27|14|TRBJ2-4|TRBD1|few
CASSRDREQNIQYF
TGTGCCAGCAGCCGGGACAGGGAACAAAACATTCAGTACTTC
>TRBV5-1|12|TRBJ2-7|.|.
CANREETYEQYF
TGCGCCAACAGGGAGGAAACCTACGAGCAGTACTTC
>TRBV7-2|16|TRBJ1-2|.|few
CASSPRRPGANYGYTF
TGTGCCAGCAGCCCTCGGAGGCCGGGAGCTAACTATGGCTACACCTTC
>TRBV12-3/TRBV12-4|15|TRBJ2-7|TRBD2|.
CASSLGPGLPYEQYF
TGTGCCAGCAGTTTAGGACCGGGACTACCCTACGAGCAGTACTTC
>TRBV2|15|TRBJ2-5|TRBD1|.
CASSESPTGSHEQYF
TGTGCCAGCAGTGAAAGCCCGACAGGGTCCCATGAGCAGTACTTC
>TRBV4-2|17|TRBJ2-6|.|.
CASSQDSTGLGANVLTF
TGTGCCAGCAGCCAGGACTCTACAGGGTTAGGGGCCAACGTCCTGACTTTC
>TRBV4-3|14|TRBJ1-1|.|.
CASSQGARGTEAFF
TGCGCCAGCAGCCAAGGGGCACGGGGAACTGAAGCTTTCTTT
>TRBV13|14|TRBJ1-2|TRBD1|.
CASSFSHLGGGYTF
TGTGCCAGCAGCTTCTCTCATCTAGGGGGCGGCTACACCTTC
>TRBV5-1|12|TRBJ2-1|.|few
CASSLDRIEQFF
TGCGCCAGCAGCTTGGATCGCATTGAGCAGTTCTTC
>TRBV7-9|15|TRBJ2-3|TRBD2|.
CASSFLAGLADTQYF
TGTGCCAGCAGCTTCCTAGCGGGACTGGCAGATACGCAGTATTTT
>TRBV5-1|15|TRBJ2-5|.|few
CASSLVSPLGETQYF
TGCGCCAGCAGCTTGGTTAGTCCCCTCGGAGAGACCCAGTACTTC
>TRBV29-1|14|TRBJ2-3|.|.
CSGTGILSTDTQYF
TGCAGCGGGACCGGAATCCTTAGCACAGATACGCAGTATTTT
>TRBV6-5|12|TRBJ2-3|.|once
CASTNRQMTQYF
TGTGCCAGCACCAACCGCCAGATGACGCAGTATTTT
>TRBV20-1|13|TRBJ2-7|.|.
CSAVPVVSYEQYF
TGCAGTGCCGTACCGGTAGTCTCCTACGAGCAGTACTTC
>TRBV12-3/TRBV12-4|17|TRBJ1-4|TRBD1|few
CASSRFSGTGDSEKLFF
TGTGCCAGCAGTAGATTCTCCGGGACAGGGGATAGTGAAAAACTGTTTTTT
>TRBV11-2|14|TRBJ1-4|.|.
CASSPQLTNEKLFF
TGTGCCAGCTCCCCTCAGCTTACTAATGAAAAACTGTTTTTT
>TRBV5-1|14|TRBJ1-5|.|.
CASSFDGSNQPQHF
TGCGCCAGCAGCTTCGATGGGAGCAATCAGCCCCAGCATTTT
>TRBV19|14|TRBJ2-5|TRBD1|once
CASSGTGGGQTQYF
TGTGCCAGTAGTGGAACAGGGGGCGGACAGACCCAGTACTTC
>TRBV12-3/TRBV12-4|15|TRBJ2-5|.|.
CASSSSYSPGETQYF
TGTGCCAGCAGTTCGAGTTATAGCCCAGGGGAGACCCAGTACTTC
>TRBV6-2/TRBV6-3|16|TRBJ2-3|TRBD1|few
CASSRGQGANTDTQYF
TGTGCCAGCAGCCGCGGACAGGGGGCCAACACAGATACGCAGTATTTT
>TRBV29-1|13|TRBJ2-7|TRBD1|few
CSVGTGVGDEQYF
TGCAGCGTCGGGACAGGGGTAGGCGACGAGCAGTACTTC
>TRBV6-6|15|TRBJ1-4|.|.
CASSYYGEGHEKLFF
TGTGCCAGCAGTTACTACGGGGAAGGTCATGAAAAACTGTTTTTT
>TRBV7-2|15|TRBJ2-7|TRBD2|.
CASSRGLAGGYEQYF
TGTGCCAGCAGCCGCGGACTAGCGGGAGGGTACGAGCAGTACTTC
>TRBV7-8|18|TRBJ2-3|TRBD2|once
CASSLVGGLAGGRDTQYF
TGTGCCAGCAGCTTAGTAGGAGGTCTAGCGGGGGGGCGGGATACGCAGTATTTT
>TRBV7-2|15|TRBJ2-7|TRBD1|few
CASSVGQGLDYEQYF
TGTGCCAGCAGCGTCGGACAGGGGTTAGACTACGAGCAGTACTTC